These T cell receptor gamma chains were read from a single sample in a study of gamma-delta chains in newborns, infants, children. TCRdb reanalyzed the reads using CATT. The sample includes approximately 1,100 gamma-chain clones, about 35% of them seen just once. Source material: blood. All receptors derive from a child who was a newborn, infant or young child, either healthy, febrile or measles-vaccinated (not recorded which). The CDR3 runs from the conserved cysteine through the conserved F or W. Only part of the rows carry a size: once, few, many, or a class if the clone is expanded.

clone_size	v_call	j_call	cdr3_nt	cdr3_aa
few	TRGV8	TRGJP2	TGTGCCACCTGGGATCAAGGTAGTAGTGATTGGATCAAGACGTTT	CATWDQGSSDWIKTF
large	TRGV9	TRGJP	TGTGCCTTGTGGGAGTCTCAAGAGTTGGGCAAAAAAATCAAGGTATTT	CALWESQELGKKIKVF
large	TRGV9	TRGJP	TGTGCCTTGTGGGAGGATCAAGAGTTGGGCAAAAAAATCAAGGTATTT	CALWEDQELGKKIKVF
large	TRGV9	TRGJP	TGTGCCTTGTGGGAGACCCAAGAGTTGGGCAAAAAAATCAAGGTATTT	CALWETQELGKKIKVF
-	TRGV9	TRGJP	TGTGCCTTGTGTGAGCCGCAAGAGTCGGGCAAAAAAATCAAGGTATTT	CALCEPQESGKKIKVF
-	TRGV2	TRGJP1	TGTGCCACCTGGGACGGGCCCAGAACCACTGGTTGGTTCAAGATATTT	CATWDGPRTTGWFKIF
few	TRGV9	TRGJP	TGTGCCTTGTGGGAGTCCACCCAAGAGTTGGGCAAAAAAATCAAGGTATTT	CALWESTQELGKKIKVF
-	TRGV9	TRGJP	TGTGCCTTGTGGGACCTGCTTGAGTTGGGCAAAAAAATCAAGGTATTT	CALWDLLELGKKIKVF
few	TRGV9	TRGJP	TGTGCCTTGTGGGAGGTCAGAGAGTTGGGCAAAAAAATCAAGGTATTT	CALWEVRELGKKIKVF
-	TRGV9	TRGJP	TGTGCCTTGTGTGAGGTGCGGATGGGCAAAAAAATCAAGGTATTT	CALCEVRMGKKIKVF
large	TRGV9	TRGJP	TGTGCCTTGTGGGAGGAGGGGGAGTTGGGCAAAAAAATCAAGGTATTT	CALWEEGELGKKIKVF
-	TRGV9	TRGJP	TGTGCCTTGTGGGAGCCCTTGGGCAAAAAAATCAAGGTATTC	CALWEPLGKKIKVF
few	TRGV8	TRGJP1	TGTGCCACCTGGGATAACGGGGCCACTGGTTGGTTCAAGATATTT	CATWDNGATGWFKIF
-	TRGV9	TRGJ1/TRGJ2	TGTGCCTTGTGGGGCCAGAATTATTATAAGAAACTCTTT	CALWGQNYYKKLF
few	TRGV9	TRGJP	TGTGCCTTGTGGGAGTCCCGCGAGTTGGGCAAAAAAATCAAGGTATTT	CALWESRELGKKIKVF
large	TRGV9	TRGJP	TGTGCCTTGTGGGAGGTTAGCCAAGAGTTGGGCAAAAAAATCAAGGTATTT	CALWEVSQELGKKIKVF
few	TRGV2	TRGJ1/TRGJ2	TGTGCCACCTGGGACGGCTGGGGTTATTATAAGAAACTCTTT	CATWDGWGYYKKLF
few	TRGV4	TRGJP1	TGTGCCACCAAGACAAGTTGGTTCAAGATATTT	CATKTSWFKIF
few	TRGV9	TRGJP1	TGTGCCTTGTGGGAGGTGAGACGTTATACAACTGGTTGGTTCAAGATATTT	CALWEVRRYTTGWFKIF
-	TRGV4	TRGJP1	TGTGCCACCTGGGATGGGCCCACTGGTTGGTTCAAGATATTT	CATWDGPTGWFKIF
few	TRGV9	TRGJ1/TRGJ2	TGTGCCTTGTGGGAGGTGCAGGGGTATAAGAAACTATTT	CALWEVQGYKKLF
few	TRGV9	TRGJP	TGTGCCTTGTGGGAGGTGCGTGGTGAGTTGGGCAAAAAAATCGAGGTATTT	CALWEVRGELGKKIEVF
few	TRGV9	TRGJP	TGTGCCTTGTGGGATAAAGAGTTGGGCAAAAAAATCAAGGTATTT	CALWDKELGKKIKVF
large	TRGV9	TRGJP	TGTGCCTTGTGGGAGGTGAGAGAGTTGGGCAAAAAAATCAAGGTATTT	CALWEVRELGKKIKVF
few	TRGV9	TRGJ1/TRGJ2	TGTGCCTTGTGGGAGCCCTCGAATTATTATAAGAAACTCTTT	CALWEPSNYYKKLF
large	TRGV9	TRGJP	TGTGCCTTGTGGGAGGTGCGCGAGTTGGGCAAAAAAATCAAGGTATTT	CALWEVRELGKKIKVF
large	TRGV9	TRGJP	TGTGCCTTGTGGGAGGTGCAGCAAGAGTTGGGCAAAAAAATCAAGGTATTT	CALWEVQQELGKKIKVF
large	TRGV9	TRGJP	TGTGCCTTGTGGGAGGTGAGGGAGTTGGGCAAAAAAATCAAGGTATTT	CALWEVRELGKKIKVF
-	TRGV9	TRGJP	TGTGCCTTGTGGGAGTTTAGGTTGGGCAAAAAAATCAAGGTATTT	CALWEFRLGKKIKVF
few	TRGV9	TRGJ1/TRGJ2	TGTGCCTTGTGGGAGCGGTATAAGAAACTCTTT	CALWERYKKLF
large	TRGV9	TRGJP	TGTGCCTTGTGGGAGGTGCGGTTGGGCAAAAAAATCAAGGTATTT	CALWEVRLGKKIKVF
-	TRGV9	TRGJP	TGTGCCTTGTGGGAGCCCGCCGAGTTGGGCAAAAAAATCAAGGTATTT	CALWEPAELGKKIKVF
large	TRGV9	TRGJP	TGTGCCTTGTGGGAGGTGCTGGAGTTGGGCAAAAAAATCAAGGTATTT	CALWEVLELGKKIKVF
few	TRGV9	TRGJP	TGTGCCTTGTGGGAGGTGCTAGGGGAGTTGGGCAAAAAAATCAAGGTATTT	CALWEVLGELGKKIKVF
-	TRGV9	TRGJP	TGTGCCTTGTGGGAGGCTACTGAGGGGTTGGGCAAAAAAATCAAGGTATTT	CALWEATEGLGKKIKVF
few	TRGV9	TRGJ1/TRGJ2	TGTGCCTTGTGGGAGGTCTATTATAAGAAACTCTTT	CALWEVYYKKLF
large	TRGV9	TRGJP	TGTGCCTTGTGGGAGGTAAAAGAGTTGGGCAAAAAAATCAAGGTATTT	CALWEVKELGKKIKVF
large	TRGV9	TRGJP	TGTGCCTTGTGGGAGGTGTGGCAAGAGTTGGGCAAAAAAATCAAGGTATTT	CALWEVWQELGKKIKVF
few	TRGV9	TRGJ1/TRGJ2	TGTGCCTTGTGGGAGAACAATAAGAAACTCTTT	CALWENNKKLF
-	TRGV9	TRGJP	TGTGCCTTGTGGGAGGTTTGGGAGTTGGGCAAAAAAATCAAGGTATTT	CALWEVWELGKKIKVF
few	TRGV8	TRGJP1	TGTGCCACCTGGGATAGGCTTACCACTGGTTGGTTCAAGATATTT	CATWDRLTTGWFKIF
large	TRGV4	TRGJP1	TGTGCCACCTGGGATGAGTTAGGTTGGTTCAAGATATTT	CATWDELGWFKIF
few	TRGV9	TRGJ1/TRGJ2	TGTGCCTTGTGTGAGGTGTTTAATAAGAAACTCTTT	CALCEVFNKKLF
hyperexpanded	TRGV9	TRGJP	TGTGCCTTGTGGGAGGTGCAAGAGTTGGGCAAAAAAATCAAGGTATTT	CALWEVQELGKKIKVF
few	TRGV8	TRGJ1/TRGJ2	TGTGCCACCTGGGAAAATTATTATAAGAAACTCTTT	CATWENYYKKLF
few	TRGV9	TRGJP	TGTGCCTTGTGTGAAGAGTTGGGCAAAAAAATCAAGGTATTT	CALCEELGKKIKVF
few	TRGV9	TRGJ1/TRGJ2	TGTGCCTTGTGGGACCCCATTCCTTATAAGAAACTCTTT	CALWDPIPYKKLF
-	TRGV9	TRGJ1/TRGJ2	TGTGCCTTGTGGGAGGTTCGGCCACGTTATAAGAAACTCTTT	CALWEVRPRYKKLF
few	TRGV9	TRGJP	TGTGCCTTGTGGGAGGAGGGTTTGGGCAAAAAAATCAAGGTATTT	CALWEEGLGKKIKVF
large	TRGV9	TRGJP	TGTGCCTTGTGGGAGGTGGTAGAGTTGGGCAAAAAAATCAAGGTATTT	CALWEVVELGKKIKVF
few	TRGV9	TRGJP	TGTGCCTTGAGGGAGTTGGGCAAAAAAATCAAGGTATTT	CALRELGKKIKVF
few	TRGV9	TRGJ1/TRGJ2	TGTGCCTTGTGGGTTCCGGGGCAAAATTATTATAAGAAACTCTTT	CALWVPGQNYYKKLF
-	TRGV9	TRGJP	TGTGCCTTGTGGGAGGTGGTCCAAGAGTTGGGCAAAAAAATCAAGGTATTT	CALWEVVQELGKKIKVF
-	TRGV9	TRGJ1/TRGJ2	TGTGCCTTGTGGGAGGTGCATGATTATTATAAGAAACTCTTT	CALWEVHDYYKKLF
-	TRGV9	TRGJ1/TRGJ2	TGTGCCTTGTGGGAGGTGCGGCCACGTTATAAGAAACTCTTT	CALWEVRPRYKKLF
large	TRGV9	TRGJP	TGTGCCTTGTGGGAGGTTTCAGAGTTGGGCAAAAAAATCAAGGTATTT	CALWEVSELGKKIKVF
few	TRGV4	TRGJP1	TGTGCCACCTGGGATGGGAGTTGGTTCAAGATATTT	CATWDGSWFKIF
-	TRGV9	TRGJP	TGTGCCTTGTGTGAGGCCCTCCAAGAGTTGGGCAAAAAAATCAAGGTATTT	CALCEALQELGKKIKVF